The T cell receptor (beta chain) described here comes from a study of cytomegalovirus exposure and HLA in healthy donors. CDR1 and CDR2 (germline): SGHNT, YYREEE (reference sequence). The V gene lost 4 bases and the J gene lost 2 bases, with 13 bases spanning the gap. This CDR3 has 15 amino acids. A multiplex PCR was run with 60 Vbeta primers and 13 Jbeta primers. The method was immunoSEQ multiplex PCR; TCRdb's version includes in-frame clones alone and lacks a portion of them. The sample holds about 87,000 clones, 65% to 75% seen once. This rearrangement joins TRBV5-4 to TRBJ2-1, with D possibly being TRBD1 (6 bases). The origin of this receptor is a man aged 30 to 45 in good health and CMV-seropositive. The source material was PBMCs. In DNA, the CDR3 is TGTGCCAGCAGCCGAGGGGGTGCGGCCTACAATGAGCAGTTCTTC. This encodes CASSRGGAAYNEQFF.